The 20 T cell receptor beta chains below come from one sample, sequenced in a study of T-cell memory formation after mild COVID-19. TCRdb independently ran MiXCR on the 5' RACE reads; one entry per CDR3 protein. Among roughly 170,000 distinct CDR3 sequences, 20% to 25% were seen once, and the ten largest hold about 23%. The sequenced sample was PBMCs or a T cell subset sorted from them (not recorded which). All receptors derive from an adult woman who had mild COVID-19 (a few samples of this study predate the infection). Cell type and time point are not known.

The gene calls are TRBV11-3 and TRBJ2-1, with 10 bases aligning to TRBD2. The CDR3 loop spans 18 amino acids. Looked up from germline, CDR1 is SGHNT and CDR2 is YENEEA. Unmatched junction bases numbered 10, after V lost 3 bases and J lost 2 bases. The chain's CDR3 is CASSLWSSGSRAYNEQFF. The CDR3 DNA is TGTGCCAGCAGCTTGTGGTCTAGCGGGAGTAGGGCCTACAATGAGCAGTTCTTC.

This clonotype was seen a handful of times. The rearrangement joins TRBV20-1 to TRBJ2-7, with TRBD2 as a possible D gene (5 bases). This CDR3 spans 13 amino acids. The germline CDR1 and CDR2 sequences are DFQATT and SNEGSKA (reference sequence). V was shortened by 6 bases and J by 2 bases, with 14 bases between the two germline ends. This CDR3 reads CSAEGSETYEQYF. CDR3 bases: TGCAGTGCCGAGGGCAGCGAGACCTACGAGCAGTACTTC.

The chain employs TRBV6-1 and TRBJ1-1; 9 bases align to TRBD1. Trimming at V came to 1 base and at J to 3 bases, leaving 12 bases not matched to a gene. Germline CDR1 and CDR2: MNHNS and SASEGT. This CDR3 is built from 18 residues. This chain's CDR3 is CASSEGLFYRDRDTEAFF. The CDR3 coding sequence is TGTGCCAGCAGTGAAGGATTATTTTACCGGGACAGGGACACTGAAGCTTTCTTT.

This chain joins TRBV19 and TRBJ2-1, with 10 bases identical to TRBD2. The V gene end was trimmed by 6 bases and the J gene end by 9 bases; junction bases not matched to a gene: 11. The germline CDR1 and CDR2 sequences are LNHDA and SQIVND (reference sequence). This CDR3 region has 15 residues. The CDR3 protein is CASRASGSEYVEQFF. CDR3 nucleotide sequence: TGTGCCAGTAGGGCTAGCGGGAGTGAGTATGTTGAGCAGTTCTTC.

The chain links TRBV19 to TRBJ1-2, with D maybe TRBD1 (5 bases). V shed 2 bases and J shed 4 bases, with 14 bases lying between them. From germline, CDR1 is LNHDA and CDR2 SQIVND (reference sequence). The CDR3 loop spans 15 amino acids. The CDR3 DNA follows: TGTGCCAGTAGTATAAGCGTAGGGCAGGGCTATGGCTACACCTTC. Translation gives CASSISVGQGYGYTF.

V gene TRBV20-1 combines with J gene TRBJ2-1; D possibly corresponds to TRBD2 (6 bases). V was trimmed by 1 base and J by 0 bases, leaving 22 bases between them. The CDR3 totals 19 residues. Germline-derived CDR1 and CDR2 are DFQATT and SNEGSKA (reference sequence). CDR3 in amino acids: CSARARDSDVPGSYNEQFF. The CDR3 DNA reads TGCAGTGCTAGAGCAAGGGACTCAGACGTCCCGGGCTCCTACAATGAGCAGTTCTTC.

This clonotype appeared a few times. CDR3 sequence reads: CASGLSSYEQYF. The CDR3 DNA follows: TGTGCCAGCGGACTAAGCTCCTACGAGCAGTACTTC. V gene TRBV27 combines with J gene TRBJ2-7; maybe TRBD2 (6 bases). Deletions cut 8 bases from V and 0 bases from J, with 8 bases between. This CDR3 spans 12 amino acids. Germline CDR1 and CDR2: MNHEY and SMNVEV (reference sequence).

V usage is TRBV20-1 and J usage is TRBJ2-1, with TRBD2 matching over 7 bases. This CDR3 has 20 amino acids. CDR1 and CDR2 from the germline V gene are DFQATT and SNEGSKA (reference sequence). V was clipped by 6 bases and J by 0 bases; unmatched bases: 23. In DNA form, the CDR3 reads TGCAGTGCGGAGCCGGGGGACGAGACTAGCAGTCTGAGCTCCTACAATGAGCAGTTCTTC. It encodes CSAEPGDETSSLSSYNEQFF.

This clonotype was counted a few times. The rearrangement joins TRBV7-6 to TRBJ2-7; no firm D call. The V end lost 5 bases, the J end lost 6 bases, and 11 bases lay between the germline ends. Germline V gene sequence: CDR1 SGHVS, CDR2 FNYEAQ. This CDR3 spans 12 amino acids. The CDR3 here is CASSHPGREQYF. CDR3 DNA sequence: TGTGCCAGCAGCCATCCCGGTCGCGAGCAGTACTTC.

This sequence joins TRBV19 and TRBJ2-3, with D possibly TRBD2 on 6 matching bases. V lost 7 bases and J lost 6, with 14 bases in between. The CDR3 is made up of 13 amino acids. CDR1 and CDR2 (germline): LNHDA, SQIVND (reference sequence). The CDR3 is CASTRRGKDTQYF. In DNA, the CDR3 is TGTGCCAGTACCAGACGGGGGAAGGATACGCAGTATTTT.

The chain uses TRBV20-1 and TRBJ2-7; TRBD1 matches 7 bases. V trimming: 6 bases; J trimming: 1 base; junction bases outside the gene matches: 15. This CDR3 has 16 amino acids. CDR1 is DFQATT and CDR2 is SNEGSKA in the germline V gene (reference sequence). CDR3 bases: TGCAGTGCCTCCCAGGGGGTAAAGACAGGGTCCTACGAGCAGTACTTC. Encoded protein: CSASQGVKTGSYEQYF.

This clonotype appeared a few times. V is TRBV6-5 and J is TRBJ2-1, with D perhaps given as TRBD1 or TRBD2 (5 bases each). The germline CDR1 and CDR2 sequences are MNHEY and SVGAGI. Deletions cut 6 bases from V and 4 bases from J, with 10 bases between. The CDR3 extends over 13 amino acids. In DNA form, the CDR3 reads TGTGCCAGCAGCCCCAGGGAGTACAATGAGCAGTTCTTC. It is translated as CASSPREYNEQFF.

This clonotype appeared a few times. This chain links TRBV12-3 or TRBV12-4 with TRBJ2-7; no clear D gene. The CDR3 has 13 residues. V shed 2 bases and J shed 4 bases, with 9 bases lying between them. The CDR3 here is CASSLTGPYEQYF. CDR3 coding DNA: TGTGCCAGCAGTTTAACGGGCCCGTACGAGCAGTACTTC.

This clonotype was counted between two and nine times. This chain connects TRBV27 to TRBJ2-7; TRBD2 agrees at 12 bases. V shed 5 bases and J 2 bases; nucleotides not matched to a gene: 7. The germline CDR1 and CDR2 sequences are MNHEY and SMNVEV (reference sequence). This CDR3 spans 16 amino acids. CDR3 nucleotide sequence: TGTGCCAGCAGTAAAGGAGGACTAGCGGGACCCTACGAGCAGTACTTC. This encodes CASSKGGLAGPYEQYF.

J is TRBJ1-1 and V is TRBV7-6, with unresolved D. Trimming cost V 0 bases and J 3 bases, with 11 bases left between them. The germline V gene encodes CDR1 SGHVS and CDR2 FNYEAQ. This CDR3 region has 15 residues. The CDR3 protein is CASSLALRAYTEAFF. The CDR3, as DNA: TGTGCCAGCAGCTTAGCGCTTAGGGCGTACACTGAAGCTTTCTTT.

The rearrangement joins TRBV4-3 to TRBJ2-3; D call uncertain. Germline V gene data show CDR1 as LGHNA and CDR2 as YSLEER. V was pared by 1 base and J by 5 bases, with 22 bases between. This CDR3 has 18 amino acids. The CDR3 bases are TGCGCCAGCAGCCAAGTTTCGGTGGTGGGCGTCCGTGGAGATACGCAGTATTTT. Its translation is CASSQVSVVGVRGDTQYF.

V is TRBV7-8 and J is TRBJ2-7; TRBD2 matches at 7 bases. With V trimmed by 7 bases and J by 3 bases, 12 bases remained unmatched. Germline V gene data show CDR1 as SGHVS and CDR2 as FQNEAQ. The CDR3 is made up of 15 amino acids. The CDR3 nucleotides read TGTGCCAGCACCCCCCCCGGGGCGGGGGTCTACGAGCAGTACTTC. Translating gives CASTPPGAGVYEQYF.

In this sample, this clonotype turned up a few times. The chain couples TRBV7-3 to TRBJ2-5; TRBD2 agrees at 13 bases. Germline V gene sequence: CDR1 SGHTA, CDR2 FQGTGA. V lost 5 bases, J lost 5 bases, and 8 bases stayed unmatched. The CDR3 sequence is 16 residues long. The CDR3 spells CASSPGLAGVRETQYF. The CDR3 coding sequence is TGTGCCAGCAGCCCCGGACTAGCGGGAGTTCGGGAGACCCAGTACTTC.

The chain is built from TRBV15 and TRBJ2-7; weak D call: TRBD2 (5 bases). The CDR3 is 14 residues long. V was trimmed by 3 bases and J by 6 bases, leaving 15 bases between them. Germline loops: CDR1 LNHNV, CDR2 YYDKDF (reference sequence). The CDR3 sequence: CATSRNPFGVEQYF. In nucleotides, the CDR3 is TGTGCCACCAGCAGGAACCCTTTCGGGGTCGAGCAGTACTTC.

The sample holds a few counts of this clonotype. The chain combines TRBV5-6 with TRBJ1-5; no definite D call. The CDR3 length is 12 residues. V was cut by 0 bases and J by 5 bases, with 3 bases left in between. Germline V gene data show CDR1 as SGHDT and CDR2 as YYEEEE. CDR3 in DNA: TGTGCCAGCAGCTTGGGGGATCAGCCCCAGCATTTT. As protein: CASSLGDQPQHF.